This TCR beta chain was profiled in a study of tumor-infiltrating lymphocytes in primary liver carcinoma (dated 2017 in TCRdb). Turning to the overall study: The five patients, three men and two women aged 30 to 69 years, had hepatocellular carcinoma (four) or combined HCC and intrahepatic cholangiocarcinoma (one). The tumors of the five patients were staged as T1-T3 N0M0, with maximum diameters ranging from roughly 4.2 to 10 cm. Samples yielded roughly 3.65 to 7.5 million productive TCRbeta reads; read depth did not differ significantly between tissue types. TCRbeta repertoire sequencing, expression microarrays and whole-exome sequencing were combined in the study across five regions of each liver tumor, with adjacent normal tissue and blood also included. A total of roughly 35 specimens from 5 patients went through TCRbeta repertoire sequencing, namely 25 tumor regions, 5 adjacent noncancerous liver tissues and 5 peripheral blood samples. The 25 or so tumor region samples were profiled with Agilent mRNA microarrays so that TCRbeta repertoire diversity could be related to the local molecular phenotype. Repertoires from technical replicates were highly reproducible, with mean shared-clone rates roughly 0.87 and correlation coefficients above 0.95. Overall study results and their limits: Only the TCR beta chain was sequenced, which likely underestimates true repertoire diversity because unpaired alpha chains were not captured. Only five patients were included in the study, and the authors note that the findings should be validated in a larger study. Pairs of tumor regions showed greater repertoire overlap (mean about 36%) than tumor-adjacent pairs (approximately 17%) or tumor-blood pairs (about 15%), which is consistent with antigen-driven expansion. Comparison of CD4+ and CD8+ T cell repertoires was precluded by the use of bulk unsorted samples. A significantly larger repertoire fraction was made up by the top 250 clones in tumors than in blood (p = 0.039). Only about 7-25% of top clones were present in all five regions of a tumor, suggesting spatial heterogeneity of tumor-infiltrating T cells.

The CDR3 spans 13 residues, from the cysteine through the phenylalanine. Only the CDR3 region is kept as DNA, spanning 39 bases read in frame from base 1. At the junction V is shortened by 8 bases and J by 6 bases; bases outside the gene matches: 6. CDR1 LNHDA and CDR2 SQIVND are derived from the germline V gene (reference sequence). Using a constant-region primer and ProtoScript II reverse transcriptase, TCRbeta-specific cDNA was reverse-transcribed from 500 ng total RNA. The TCRbeta libraries were prepared through three rounds of nested multiplex PCR following a slightly modified ARM-PCR procedure. Multiplex TRBV1-TRBV30 forward primers and a Cbeta reverse primer were used in the first two PCR rounds, each of which was run for around 10 cycles. A final 25-cycle PCR with Deep VentR polymerase added sample barcodes and Illumina adapters. Before sequencing, amplicons between 200 and 500 bp were purified from gel using a QIAquick gel extraction kit. The TCRbeta amplicons were sequenced with 250-bp paired-end reads on an Illumina HiSeq 2500. The study's own analysis went as follows. Trimmomatic v0.33 was used to quality-trim the reads, and FLASH v1.2.11 was used to merge paired reads so that full CDR3 sequences could be recovered. V, D and J germline segments were assigned to the rearranged TCRbeta sequences by MiGEC v1.2.1b. Clonotype statistics and Shannon-Wiener diversity indices were computed with VDJtools v1.0.0. Except for diversity analysis, only each sample's 250 most abundant clonotypes were used in subsequent analyses to reduce sampling bias. The public sequencing data were trimmed at Q25 with fastp and processed into clonotypes with MiXCR by TCRdb, which kept only in-frame beta chains. Rows are combined by CDR3 protein, so each entry shows the most common genes and DNA. Clone size and V and J calls follow TCRdb, not the original study. This sample holds around 80,000 distinct CDR3 sequences; 72% were observed only once. The top ten clonotypes cover around 19% of the sample.

Total RNA and DNA were co-extracted without cell sorting from around 20-30 mg of bulk tissue using the AllPrep DNA/RNA mini kit. Between late 2015 and March 2016, a few patients in China with histopathologically diagnosed primary liver carcinoma had surgical resection. Chronic HBV infection was present in the patients, and the patients were treatment-naive at sampling. Five spatially separated regions were sampled per tumor: superior, inferior, left-lateral and right-lateral poles, plus the tumor centre. Histology showed that every tumor sample contained more than 85% viable tumor cells. Pieces of fresh tumor and adjacent tissue were cut in half, with one half kept in RNAlater at -80 degrees C and the other half sent for histology. Note on this clonotype: Its antigen is unknown. One base away there is no much larger clone; base qualities are not given.

The receptor was derived from a man aged 35 to 55 with primary liver carcinoma and hepatitis B virus infection. Material: liver tumor tissue from sampling region 1. The meaning of the sample's cell subset or site label: tumor region T1, superior pole. The chain uses TRBV19 and TRBJ2-7; 11 nucleotides in the junction match TRBD1. CDR3 sequence: CASEIGTGGEQYF. The DNA sequence reads TGTGCCAGTGAAATCGGGACAGGGGGCGAGCAGTACTTC.